This TCR beta chain appears in the sequencing data of a study of blood T cells in healthy people across ages. Notes on this clonotype: What it binds is unknown.

Study-wide results and caveats: Long-lived donors had more naive CD4+ cells and higher diversity than aged donors.

Next came a second PCR, run for about 6 to 11 cycles, which used a sample-barcoded 5' primer along with a J-beta primer mix. MiXCR was run by TCRdb on the 5' RACE reads, yielding one entry per CDR3 protein. The repertoire consists of roughly 930,000 distinct CDR3 sequences, with roughly 50% occurring once and the leading ten covering around an eighth. The TCR comes from a man under 40 in good health. Sequencing used blood.

The CDR3 DNA is TGTGCCAGCAGCCCGGTAGCGGGGGGTTTCAATGAGCAGTACTTC. Protein product: CASSPVAGGFNEQYF. The chain combines TRBV9 with TRBJ2-5, with 10 nucleotides matching TRBD2. Unmatched junction bases numbered 14, after V lost 4 bases and J lost 11 bases. The germline gives CDR1 SGDLS, CDR2 YYNGEE. CDR3 size: 15 residues.